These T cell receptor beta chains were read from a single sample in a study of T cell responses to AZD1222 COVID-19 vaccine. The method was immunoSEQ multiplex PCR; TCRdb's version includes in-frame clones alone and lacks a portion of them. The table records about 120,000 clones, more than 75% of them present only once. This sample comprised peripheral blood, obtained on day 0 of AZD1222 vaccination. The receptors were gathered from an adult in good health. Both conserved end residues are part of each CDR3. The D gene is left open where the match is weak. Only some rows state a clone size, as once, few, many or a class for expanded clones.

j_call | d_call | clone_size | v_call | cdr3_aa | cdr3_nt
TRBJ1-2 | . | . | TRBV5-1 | CASSPTDTHGYTF | TGCGCCAGCAGCCCGACGGACACCCATGGCTACACCTTC
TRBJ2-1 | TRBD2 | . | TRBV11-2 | CASSPFPGLEALHEQFF | TGTGCCAGCAGCCCCTTCCCGGGACTAGAGGCTTTACATGAGCAGTTCTTC
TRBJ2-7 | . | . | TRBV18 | CASSPGQWAQQYF | TGTGCCAGCTCACCCGGACAGTGGGCCCAGCAGTACTTC
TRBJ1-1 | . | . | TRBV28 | CASSLPIRGNTEAFF | TGTGCCAGCAGTTTACCAATCCGGGGGAACACTGAAGCTTTCTTT
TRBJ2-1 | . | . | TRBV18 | CASSPPAEYNEQFF | TGTGCCAGCTCACCCCCGGCGGAGTACAATGAGCAGTTCTTC
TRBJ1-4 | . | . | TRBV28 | CASSLLGAWNEKLFF | TGTGCCAGCAGTTTATTGGGGGCGTGGAATGAAAAACTGTTTTTT
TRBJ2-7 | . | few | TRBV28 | CATILGEASYEQYF | TGTGCCACCATACTGGGCGAGGCCTCCTACGAGCAGTACTTC
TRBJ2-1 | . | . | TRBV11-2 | CASTRGAEYNEQFF | TGTGCCAGCACCCGAGGAGCAGAGTACAATGAGCAGTTCTTC
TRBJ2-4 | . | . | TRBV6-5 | CASSPTGAAKNIQYF | TGTGCCAGCAGCCCCACGGGGGCGGCCAAAAACATTCAGTACTTC
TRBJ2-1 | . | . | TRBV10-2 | CASHRGGTLSYNEQFF | TGCGCCAGCCACCGGGGCGGGACCCTTTCCTACAATGAGCAGTTCTTC
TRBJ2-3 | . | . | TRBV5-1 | CASSLVWPRSTDTQYF | TGCGCCAGCAGCTTGGTTTGGCCAAGGAGCACAGATACGCAGTATTTT
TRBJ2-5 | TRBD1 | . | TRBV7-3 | CASSLTATGDETQYF | TGTGCCAGCAGCTTAACGGCCACAGGGGATGAGACCCAGTACTTC
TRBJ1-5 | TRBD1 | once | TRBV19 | CASNTDRVSNQPQHF | TGTGCCAGTAATACGGACAGGGTAAGCAATCAGCCCCAGCATTTT
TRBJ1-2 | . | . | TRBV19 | CASSRGVDGDGYTF | TGTGCCAGTAGCCGAGGAGTGGACGGGGATGGCTACACCTTC
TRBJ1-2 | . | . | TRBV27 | CATRRMGNYGYTF | TGTGCCACCAGGCGTATGGGGAACTATGGCTACACCTTC
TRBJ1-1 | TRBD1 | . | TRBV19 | CATTGQGAEAFF | TGTGCCACTACAGGACAGGGCGCTGAAGCTTTCTTT
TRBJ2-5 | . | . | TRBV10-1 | CASSERNLGGQETQYF | TGCGCCAGCAGTGAACGGAATTTGGGGGGTCAAGAGACCCAGTACTTC
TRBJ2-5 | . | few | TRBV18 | CASSPPGPLKTETQYF | TGTGCCAGCTCACCACCCGGGCCCCTTAAAACAGAGACCCAGTACTTC
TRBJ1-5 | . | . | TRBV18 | CASSPFTEHNQPQHF | TGTGCCAGCTCACCTTTCACCGAACACAATCAGCCCCAGCATTTT
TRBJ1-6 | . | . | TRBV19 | CASMLSSYNSPLHF | TGTGCCAGTATGCTGAGCTCCTATAATTCACCCCTCCACTTT
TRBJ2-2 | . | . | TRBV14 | CASSPLAVENTGELFF | TGTGCCAGCAGTCCTTTAGCTGTTGAGAACACCGGGGAGCTGTTTTTT
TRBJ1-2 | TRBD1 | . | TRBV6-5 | CASSYWGQGSGYTF | TGTGCCAGCAGTTATTGGGGACAGGGGAGCGGCTACACCTTC
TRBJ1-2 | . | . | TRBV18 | CASSPLVSPTYGYTF | TGTGCCAGCTCACCTCTGGTCAGCCCCACTTATGGCTACACCTTC